These 19 T cell receptor beta chains were all obtained from the same sample, sequenced in a study of blood T cell repertoires in COVID-19. Sequenced by immunoSEQ multiplex PCR; TCRdb stores in-frame clones only, minus some. The sample yields more than 45,000 clones, around nine tenths seen once. Material: peripheral blood. Receptor source: a man aged 55 to 70 with active or convalescent COVID-19.

The chain employs TRBV6-1 and TRBJ1-1; 7 nucleotides line up with TRBD1. V lost 3 bases and J lost 7; bases outside the gene matches: 2. Germline V CDR1 and CDR2: MNHNS, SASEGT. The CDR3 is 12 residues long. CDR3 in amino acids: CASSDGDSEAFF. The CDR3 nucleotides read TGTGCCAGCAGTGATGGGGACAGTGAAGCTTTCTTT.

J is TRBJ1-4 and V is TRBV11-1; 9 bases fit TRBD1. The ends lost 8 bases at V and 7 bases at J; junction bases unmatched: 14. Germline CDR1 is SGHAT and CDR2 is FQDESV (reference sequence). This CDR3 region has 16 residues. CDR3 protein: CASSGTGPVSGEKLFF. CDR3 in DNA: TGTGCCAGCTCGGGGACAGGGCCAGTGTCGGGTGAAAAACTGTTTTTT.

In the case of this clone: Germline is not matched at one junction end, which may reflect a read error. This sequence joins TRBV28 and TRBJ1-4; D remains unclear. Looked up from germline, CDR1 is MDHEN and CDR2 is SYDVKM. There are 14 residues in the CDR3. CDR3 in DNA: TGTGCCAGCAGTTTCTCTAACAGCCTCCCCCGAGCTCTTTTT. It specifies CASSFSNSLPRALF.

The genes are TRBV11-2 and TRBJ2-1; D call uncertain. From germline, CDR1 is SGHAT and CDR2 FQNNGV. This CDR3 is built from 14 residues. V lost 0 bases to trimming and J lost 9 bases, with 12 bases between them. The CDR3 loop reads CASSLDGLTFEQFF. In DNA, the CDR3 is TGTGCCAGCAGCTTAGATGGTCTTACTTTTGAGCAGTTCTTC.

The chain couples TRBV11-2 to TRBJ2-5, with 14 nucleotides matching TRBD2. This CDR3 has 16 residues. The V gene's germline CDR1 is SGHAT and CDR2 FQNNGV. After removal of 5 bases from V and 4 bases from J, the junction contained 6 bases not matched to a gene. CDR3 sequence (DNA): TGTGCCAGCAGCCGGGGACTAGCGGGGGAGGGAGAGACCCAGTACTTC. It yields the protein CASSRGLAGEGETQYF.

The V gene is TRBV7-3, the J gene TRBJ2-1, with D possibly being TRBD1 (5 bases). This CDR3 is built from 13 residues. The V end was cut by 5 bases, the J end by 4 bases, with 9 bases between. CDR1 is SGHTA, CDR2 FQGTGA, per germline. The CDR3 sequence is CASSIAGYNEQFF. CDR3 coding DNA: TGTGCCAGCAGCATTGCAGGGTACAATGAGCAGTTCTTC.

The chain has TRBV11-2 and TRBJ1-6, with 8 bases that match TRBD1. CDR3 length: 14 amino acids. Germline V gives CDR1 SGHAT, CDR2 FQNNGV. V shed 5 bases, J shed 8 bases, and the junction held 5 bases outside the gene matches. CDR3: CASSRGQVDSPLHF. The CDR3 DNA is TGTGCCAGCAGCCGGGGACAGGTGGATTCACCCCTCCACTTT. Combining the CDR3 with reference TRBV11-2 and TRBJ1-6 gives the whole variable domain EAGVAQSPRYKIIEKRQSVAFWCNPISGHATLYWYQQILGQGPKLLIQFQNNGVVDDSQLPKDRFSAERLKGVDSTLKIQPAKLEDSAVYLCASSRGQVDSPLHFGNGTRLTVT.

This clone was picked up a small number of times. This chain connects TRBV24-1 to TRBJ2-2, with 7 nucleotides matching TRBD1. The CDR3 has 15 residues. With V trimmed by 3 bases and J by 5 bases, 5 bases remained unmatched. Germline lookup yields CDR1 KGHDR and CDR2 SFDVKD. The DNA of the CDR3 is TGTGCCACCAGTGATGAGACAGGGTGGACCGGGGAGCTGTTTTTT. Encoded protein: CATSDETGWTGELFF.

The chain recombines TRBV6-5 with TRBJ1-1, with 8 positions matching TRBD1. Germline CDR1 is MNHEY and CDR2 is SVGAGI. The V and J ends lost 5 bases and 3 bases, in that order; junction bases with no gene match: 8. The CDR3 length is 15 residues. The CDR3 DNA follows: TGTGCCAGCAGTACAAGTCAGGGGGCGGACACTGAAGCTTTCTTT. Translation gives CASSTSQGADTEAFF.

V and J are TRBV6-4 and TRBJ1-1, with TRBD1 identical over 11 bases. The trim removed 4 bases at V and 8 bases at J, leaving 15 bases unmatched. The CDR3 totals 17 residues. From germline, CDR1 is MRHNA and CDR2 SNTAGT. The CDR3 sequence: CASSGKRDRGFGTEAFF. The CDR3 nucleotides read TGTGCCAGCAGTGGGAAGAGGGACAGGGGGTTTGGAACCGAAGCTTTCTTT.

The chain carries TRBV7-2 and TRBJ1-4, with 7 positions matching TRBD1. Germline V gene lookup returns CDR1 SGHTA and CDR2 FQGNSA. The CDR3 is 15 amino acids. V lost 5 bases to trimming and J lost 3 bases; unmatched junction nucleotides: 6. CDR3: CASSLLTGPNEKLFF. The CDR3 nucleotides are TGTGCCAGCAGCCTACTGACAGGGCCTAATGAAAAACTGTTTTTT.

The chain recombines TRBV19 with TRBJ1-4; 8 positions match TRBD1. Trimming took 5 bases from V and 4 from J; bases not matched to a gene: 3. The CDR3 extends over 14 amino acids. CDR1 and CDR2 (germline): LNHDA, SQIVND (reference sequence). The CDR3 reads CASSWTGSNEKLFF. The CDR3 nucleotides are TGTGCCAGTAGTTGGACAGGGAGTAATGAAAAACTGTTTTTT. Full variable domain (outside the CDR3, taken from reference TRBV19 and TRBJ1-4): DGGITQSPKYLFRKEGQNVTLSCEQNLNHDAMYWYRQDPGQGLRLIYYSQIVNDFQKGDIAEGYSVSREKKESFPLTVTSAQKNPTAFYLCASSWTGSNEKLFFGSGTQLSVL.

The rearrangement links TRBV18 to TRBJ1-4, with D maybe TRBD1 (6 bases). Deletions cut 1 base from V and 5 bases from J, with 17 bases between. The germline gives CDR1 KGHSH, CDR2 LQKENI. The CDR3 contains 17 residues. The CDR3 DNA follows: TGTGCCAGCTCACCACTCCTTCAGACAGGACAAAATGAAAAACTGTTTTTT. This encodes CASSPLLQTGQNEKLFF.

The chain carries TRBV9 and TRBJ2-5, with TRBD1 matching over 7 bases. V lost 3 bases and J lost 1; bases outside the gene matches: 6. CDR3 length: 15 amino acids. The germline V gene has CDR1 SGDLS and CDR2 YYNGEE. The CDR3 protein is CASSAQTGPQETQYF. The CDR3 DNA is TGTGCCAGCAGCGCTCAGACAGGGCCCCAAGAGACCCAGTACTTC.

V and J are TRBV5-1 and TRBJ1-1; 10 bases match TRBD1. The CDR3 is 15 residues long. CDR1 SGHRS and CDR2 YFSETQ come from the germline V gene. V shed 0 bases and J 5 bases; nucleotides not matched to a gene: 4. CDR3 sequence reads: CASSLVDRGLTEAFF. The CDR3 DNA is TGCGCCAGCAGCTTGGTAGACAGGGGGCTGACTGAAGCTTTCTTT.

The genes are TRBV18 and TRBJ2-7; maybe TRBD2 (6 bases). This CDR3 is 12 amino acids long. Between the trimmed V and J ends, which lost 3 bases and 5 bases, there was a span of 8 bases. Germline CDR1 and CDR2: KGHSH and LQKENI. CDR3 bases: TGTGCCAGCTCACCGGGGGGACACGAGCAGTACTTC. Translation gives CASSPGGHEQYF.

The V gene is TRBV6-5, the J gene TRBJ2-7, with 11 bases aligning to TRBD2. The CDR3 consists of 16 residues. The junction had 11 bases not matched to a gene; V was cut back by 4 bases and J by 6 bases. Per the germline V gene, CDR1 is MNHEY and CDR2 is SVGAGI. The CDR3 DNA is TGTGCCAGCAGTTTAGGGTCCGGACTAGCGGGTAGCGAGCAGTACTTC. Translation: CASSLGSGLAGSEQYF.

The chain uses TRBV5-3 and TRBJ2-7; tentative D call: TRBD1 (6 bases). TRBV5-3 is given ORF status, its function remaining uncertain. This CDR3 spans 16 amino acids. The germline V and J ends were trimmed by 0 bases and 0 bases, with 13 bases remaining between them. The CDR3 loop is CARSLESTGSSYEQYF. CDR3 DNA sequence: TGTGCCAGAAGCTTGGAATCGACAGGAAGCTCCTACGAGCAGTACTTC.

J is TRBJ2-1 and V is TRBV29-1; D is uncertain. The V gene's germline CDR1 is SQVTM and CDR2 ANQGSEA. This CDR3 is built from 13 residues. The V and J ends lost 1 base and 6 bases respectively, with 10 bases between them. The CDR3: CSVEVPRPNEQFF. CDR3 coding DNA: TGCAGCGTTGAAGTTCCCAGGCCCAATGAGCAGTTCTTC.